The 26 T cell receptor beta chains below come from one sample, sequenced in a study of low-dose radiotherapy and immunotherapy resistance in tumors. Priming of first-strand cDNA relied on TRAV- and TRBV-specific primers (covering alpha and beta chains). TCRs underwent about 22 PCR cycles of amplification with a constant-region primer and V-primer adapter. TCRdb redid the calling of the reads with MiXCR, one entry per CDR3 protein. The sample has over 55,000 distinct CDR3 sequences, around 30% seen once. Time point in this sample: before trial treatment. The material sequenced was PBMCs, taken before treatment. These receptors all stem from a female donor with ovarian cancer.

This clonotype occurred many times. The chain has TRBV11-3 and TRBJ1-1; no firm D call. This CDR3 spans 12 amino acids. CDR1 is SGHNT, CDR2 YENEEA, per germline. The germline V and J ends were trimmed by 4 bases and 10 bases, with 13 bases remaining between them. CDR3 in DNA: TGTGCCAGCAGCTCCAGGACGTTCGGAGCTTTCTTT. Its translation is CASSSRTFGAFF.

The rearrangement uses TRBV7-2 and TRBJ2-2; D could derive from TRBD1 or TRBD2 (5 bases each). Trimming shortened V by 7 bases and J by 7 bases, and 13 bases separated the two germline ends. The CDR3 runs to 13 residues. Germline lookup yields CDR1 SGHTA and CDR2 FQGNSA. Here the CDR3 DNA reads TGTGCCAGCATCCCGGGGCGCGGCGGGGAGCTGTTTTTT. Translated, it gives CASIPGRGGELFF.

V and J are TRBV27 and TRBJ2-1, with TRBD2 matching over 7 bases. Germline loops: CDR1 MNHEY, CDR2 SMNVEV (reference sequence). Unmatched junction bases numbered 7, after V lost 2 bases and J lost 0 bases. This CDR3 contains 17 residues. The CDR3 region is CASSLVRGWLSYNEQFF. The CDR3 DNA reads TGTGCCAGCAGTTTAGTGCGGGGGTGGCTCTCCTACAATGAGCAGTTCTTC.

This clonotype was counted ten times or more. This chain connects TRBV19 to TRBJ1-1; D is ambiguous. V lost 6 bases to trimming and J lost 1 base, with 15 bases between them. The CDR3 contains 15 residues. Germline V gene data show CDR1 as LNHDA and CDR2 as SQIVND (reference sequence). The DNA of the CDR3 is TGTGCCAGTAGCCCTAGTATGATCAGGAACACTGAAGCTTTCTTT. It encodes CASSPSMIRNTEAFF.

This clonotype showed up many times. CDR3 in amino acids: CASSFVGYGYTF. DNA for the CDR3: TGTGCCAGCAGTTTTGTCGGCTATGGCTACACCTTC. The genes are TRBV28 and TRBJ1-2; D ambiguous. The CDR3 is 12 residues long. Germline CDR1 reads MDHEN; CDR2 reads SYDVKM. The V end lost 3 bases, the J end lost 4 bases, and 6 bases lay between the germline ends.

This clonotype was counted at least ten times. The genes are TRBV14 and TRBJ2-7, with D uncertain. In germline, CDR1 is SGHDN, CDR2 FVKESK. CDR3 length: 14 residues. Trimming took 4 bases from V and 2 from J, leaving 12 bases between them. CDR3 residues: CASSLLDGTYEQYF. The CDR3 nucleotides read TGTGCCAGCAGCCTACTGGACGGAACCTACGAGCAGTACTTC.

The rearrangement joins TRBV29-1 to TRBJ2-7; 7 nucleotides align to TRBD2. J gave up 9 bases and V 7 bases, and 9 bases lay outside the gene matches. The CDR3 is 11 residues long. Germline V CDR1 and CDR2: SQVTM, ANQGSEA. The DNA for the CDR3 is TGCAGCGCCACCACGTCGGGAGGGCAGTACTTC. It yields the protein CSATTSGGQYF.

This clonotype has a handful of counts. The chain recombines TRBV13 with TRBJ1-1; 7 nucleotides match TRBD1. V shed 7 bases and J 0 bases; nucleotides not matched to a gene: 5. This CDR3 is built from 14 residues. CDR1 is PRHDT and CDR2 is FYEKMQ in the germline V gene (reference sequence). In nucleotides, the CDR3 is TGTGCCAGCAATAAGGGGGCCCTGAACACTGAAGCTTTCTTT. This codes for CASNKGALNTEAFF.

This clonotype was detected once. V and J are TRBV9 and TRBJ2-7, with 8 bases identical to TRBD1. V lost 4 bases, J lost 3 bases, and 9 bases stayed unmatched. Germline loops: CDR1 SGDLS, CDR2 YYNGEE. The CDR3 extends over 15 amino acids. The CDR3 loop is CASSPRQGRGYEQYF. In nucleotides, the CDR3 is TGTGCCAGCAGCCCACGACAGGGGCGGGGCTACGAGCAGTACTTC.

The CDR3 sequence: CASSMSPDSYNEQFF. The CDR3 DNA reads TGTGCCAGTAGTATGTCGCCGGATTCCTACAATGAGCAGTTCTTC. This sequence joins TRBV19 and TRBJ2-1, with no clear D. CDR1 LNHDA and CDR2 SQIVND come from the germline V gene (reference sequence). The V gene lost 3 bases and the J gene lost 1 base, with 10 bases spanning the gap. This CDR3 is built from 15 residues.

This clonotype was detected ten times or more. The chain recombines TRBV7-2 with TRBJ2-4, with a weak D call TRBD2 (5 bases). Germline assignment: CDR1 SGHTA and CDR2 FQGNSA. The CDR3 consists of 15 residues. V was shortened by 6 bases and J by 8 bases, with 20 bases between the two germline ends. This CDR3 reads CASSRGGLSTDIQYF. The CDR3 coding sequence is TGTGCCAGCAGTCGAGGAGGACTTAGTACCGACATTCAGTACTTC.

The J gene is TRBJ2-3, the V gene TRBV13; D possibly corresponds to TRBD2 (6 bases). The V end lost 6 bases, the J end lost 3 bases, and 16 bases lay between the germline ends. The CDR3 loop spans 15 amino acids. CDR1 and CDR2 from the germline V gene are PRHDT and FYEKMQ (reference sequence). The CDR3 region has the DNA TGTGCCAGCAGAACCTCGGGACTTTCGACAGATACGCAGTATTTT. Translation gives CASRTSGLSTDTQYF.

This clonotype was found a few times. The chain combines TRBV5-1 with TRBJ1-4, with TRBD1 matching over 9 bases. CDR1 and CDR2 from the germline V gene are SGHRS and YFSETQ. J lost 8 bases, V lost 3 bases, and 8 bases had no gene match. The CDR3 spans 15 residues. In nucleotides, the CDR3 is TGCGCCAGCAGCTCTTCTTGGACAGGGGCGGAAAAACTGTTTTTT. Translated, it gives CASSSSWTGAEKLFF. The entire variable domain, with the rest obtained from reference TRBV5-1 and TRBJ1-4, is as follows: KAGVTQTPRYLIKTRGQQVTLSCSPISGHRSVSWYQQTPGQGLQFLFEYFSETQRNKGNFPGRFSGRQFSNSRSEMNVSTLELGDSALYLCASSSSWTGAEKLFFGSGTQLSVL.

Concerning this clonotype itself: A read error is likely here: a far larger clone is one base away. The chain carries TRBV28 and TRBJ2-7; 7 bases map to TRBD1. The ends lost 10 bases at V and 1 base at J; junction bases unmatched: 13. The CDR3 loop spans 15 amino acids. Germline-derived CDR1 and CDR2 are MDHEN and SYDVKM. CDR3 region: CAISETGIPSYEQYF. DNA for the CDR3: TGTGCCATCAGCGAGACAGGGATACCTTCCTACGAGCAGTACTTC.

Many counts were recorded for this clonotype. The chain recombines TRBV30 with TRBJ2-2; D is unclear. The CDR3 runs to 14 residues. The germline V and J ends were trimmed by 3 bases and 1 base, with 9 bases remaining between them. Germline V gene lookup returns CDR1 GTSNPN and CDR2 SVGIG (reference sequence). The CDR3 loop is CAWSATENTGELFF. The CDR3 DNA sequence: TGTGCCTGGAGCGCTACGGAGAACACCGGGGAGCTGTTTTTT.

This clonotype was seen ten or more times. The chain combines TRBV7-8 with TRBJ2-3, with TRBD2 matching over 9 bases. The germline V gene has CDR1 SGHVS and CDR2 FQNEAQ. V dropped 0 bases and J dropped 0; count of bases not matched to a gene: 4. The CDR3 consists of 17 residues. This CDR3 reads CASSLASGGTSTDTQYF. The CDR3 DNA is TGTGCCAGCAGCTTAGCTAGCGGGGGAACTAGCACAGATACGCAGTATTTT.

In this sample, this clonotype turned up many times. The rearrangement joins TRBV21-1 to TRBJ1-5; the D segment call TRBD1 is taken from the table without a DNA check. TRBV21-1 is assigned pseudogene status. The CDR3 is 18 residues long. CDR3: CASSKVARDRASNQPQHF. The CDR3 coding sequence is TGTGCCAGCAGCAAAGTGGCTAGGGATAGGGCTAGCAATCAGCCCCAGCATTTT.

This clonotype has ten or more counts. The chain joins TRBV29-1 to TRBJ2-1; D not certain. The CDR3 runs to 12 residues. Germline V lookup: CDR1 SQVTM, CDR2 ANQGSEA. The V gene lost 8 bases and the J gene lost 6 bases, with 14 bases spanning the gap. The CDR3 region has the DNA TGCAGCCTCCGCAGAGTTGGCAATGAGCAGTTCTTC. The encoded protein is CSLRRVGNEQFF.

This clonotype occurred many times. The V and J genes are TRBV6-1 and TRBJ2-2, with TRBD2 identical over 9 bases. The V gene's germline CDR1 is MNHNS and CDR2 SASEGT. The CDR3 contains 17 residues. V trimming: 2 bases; J trimming: 0 bases; junction bases outside the gene matches: 4. The CDR3 DNA reads TGTGCCAGCAGTGAACGTAGCGGGGGAGCGAACACCGGGGAGCTGTTTTTT. It specifies CASSERSGGANTGELFF.

The genes are TRBV7-8 and TRBJ2-1; D not certain. Germline V gene lookup returns CDR1 SGHVS and CDR2 FQNEAQ. The CDR3 covers 12 residues. The V end was cut by 6 bases, the J end by 10 bases, with 13 bases between. The CDR3 protein is CASSSTGPEQFF. The DNA of the CDR3 is TGTGCCAGCAGTTCAACTGGGCCCGAGCAGTTCTTC. The entire variable domain, with the rest obtained from reference TRBV7-8 and TRBJ2-1, is as follows: GAGVSQSPRYKVAKRGQDVALRCDPISGHVSLFWYQQALGQGPEFLTYFQNEAQLDKSGLPSDRFFAERPEGSVSTLKIQRTQQEDSAVYLCASSSTGPEQFFGPGTRLTVL.

The V call is TRBV28, the J call TRBJ2-7; D gene unclear. Germline assignment: CDR1 MDHEN and CDR2 SYDVKM. The CDR3 has 14 amino acids. V lost 8 bases and J lost 2, with 16 bases in between. In DNA, the CDR3 is TGTGCCAGCCGACCTTCCAACCCCGCCTACGAGCAGTACTTC. Translation: CASRPSNPAYEQYF.

This clonotype was counted many times. The chain is built from TRBV5-1 and TRBJ2-2; TRBD2 aligns across 7 bases. V gave up 3 bases and J gave up 1 base; unmatched junction bases: 6. CDR3 size: 16 residues. Germline CDR1 SGHRS, CDR2 YFSETQ. CDR3 nucleotides: TGCGCCAGCAGCTCGTCGGGAGGAGGGAACACCGGGGAGCTGTTTTTT. Amino acids: CASSSSGGGNTGELFF.

The chain uses TRBV29-1 and TRBJ2-3, with 9 bases aligning to TRBD2. Looked up from germline, CDR1 is SQVTM and CDR2 is ANQGSEA. The CDR3 is 14 amino acids. Germline trimming cut 4 bases from V and 4 bases from J; bases unmatched to any gene: 6. The DNA of the CDR3 is TGCAGCGTTGCTCGCGGCGGGGGGGCAGATACGCAGTATTTT. Amino acids: CSVARGGGADTQYF.

This clonotype was observed at least ten times. The chain is built from TRBV12-3 or TRBV12-4 and TRBJ2-7; TRBD1 is a possible D gene (5 bases). The CDR3 totals 15 residues. V was trimmed by 1 base and J by 5 bases, leaving 15 bases between them. CDR3 sequence: CASSLVAGYRDEQYF. In DNA form, the CDR3 reads TGTGCCAGCAGTTTAGTGGCAGGGTATCGGGACGAGCAGTACTTC.

This clonotype was detected many times. V and J are TRBV19 and TRBJ1-5; D is ambiguous. The germline V gene has CDR1 LNHDA and CDR2 SQIVND (reference sequence). The V and J ends lost 5 bases and 11 bases respectively, with 10 bases between them. This CDR3 comprises 11 residues. CDR3 nucleotide sequence: TGTGCCAGTAGTGGAGGTAGGTCCCAGCATTTT. It yields the protein CASSGGRSQHF.

This clonotype came up many times. The J gene is TRBJ2-1, the V gene TRBV6-2 or TRBV6-3; D is ambiguous. Germline CDR1 and CDR2: MNHEY and SVGEGT. The V and J ends lost 2 bases and 10 bases respectively, with 6 bases between them. The CDR3 spans 11 residues. For the CDR3, the DNA is TGTGCCAGCAGTTACGCCCTCGAGCAGTTCTTC. Protein product: CASSYALEQFF.